This T cell receptor (beta chain) was captured in a study of shared clonotypes between healthy human individuals. Overall study results and limits: The low donor count limited represented genetic and exposure-history diversity.

The assay was carried out at the deep level. The data were produced by immunoSEQ multiplex PCR, yet TCRdb's version contains in-frame clones alone and is incomplete. The repertoire includes roughly 500,000 clones, approximately 78% of them detected once, and more than 10% sits in the top ten. Comment on this clone: What it binds is unknown.

The ends were cut back, 2 bases at V and 6 bases at J, with 9 bases in the middle. Germline loops: CDR1 SGHKS, CDR2 YYEKEE (reference sequence). CDR3 length: 14 amino acids. The sequence derives from a woman between 40 and 50 years old in good health. Some clones in this sample may be carry-over from other donors' samples. Sequenced material: PBMCs. This chain links TRBV5-5 with TRBJ1-6; no clear D. The CDR3 DNA reads TGTGCCAGCAGCTTCGGGAGGCCTAATTCACCCCTCCACTTT. The encoded protein is CASSFGRPNSPLHF.